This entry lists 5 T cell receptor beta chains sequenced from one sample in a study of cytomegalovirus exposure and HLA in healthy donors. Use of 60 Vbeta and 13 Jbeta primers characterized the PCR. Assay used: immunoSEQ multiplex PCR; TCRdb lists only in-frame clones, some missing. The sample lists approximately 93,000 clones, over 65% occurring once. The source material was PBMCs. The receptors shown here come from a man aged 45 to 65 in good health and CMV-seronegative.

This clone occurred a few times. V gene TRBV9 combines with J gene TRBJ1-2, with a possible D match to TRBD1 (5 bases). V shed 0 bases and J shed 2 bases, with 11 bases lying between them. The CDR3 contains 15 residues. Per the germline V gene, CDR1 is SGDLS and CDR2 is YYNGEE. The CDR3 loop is CASSVAAGRNYGYTF. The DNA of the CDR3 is TGTGCCAGCAGCGTAGCGGCAGGGCGGAACTATGGCTACACCTTC.

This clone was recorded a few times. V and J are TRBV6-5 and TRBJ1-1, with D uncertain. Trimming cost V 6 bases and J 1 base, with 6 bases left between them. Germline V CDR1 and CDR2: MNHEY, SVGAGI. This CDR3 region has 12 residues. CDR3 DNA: TGTGCCAGCAGCTCAGGGAACACTGAAGCTTTCTTT. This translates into CASSSGNTEAFF.

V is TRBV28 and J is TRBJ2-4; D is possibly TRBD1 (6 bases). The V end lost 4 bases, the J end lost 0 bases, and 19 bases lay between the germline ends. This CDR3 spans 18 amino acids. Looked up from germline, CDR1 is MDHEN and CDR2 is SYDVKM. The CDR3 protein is CASSSPRRQEIAKNIQYF. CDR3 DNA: TGTGCCAGCAGTTCCCCCCGCCGACAGGAGATAGCCAAAAACATTCAGTACTTC.

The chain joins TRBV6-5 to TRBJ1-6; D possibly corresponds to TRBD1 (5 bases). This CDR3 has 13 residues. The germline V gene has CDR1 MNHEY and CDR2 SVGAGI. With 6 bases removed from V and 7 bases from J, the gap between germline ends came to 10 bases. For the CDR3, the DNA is TGTGCCAGCAGCCGCGGGGGAAATTCACCCCTCCACTTT. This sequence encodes CASSRGGNSPLHF.

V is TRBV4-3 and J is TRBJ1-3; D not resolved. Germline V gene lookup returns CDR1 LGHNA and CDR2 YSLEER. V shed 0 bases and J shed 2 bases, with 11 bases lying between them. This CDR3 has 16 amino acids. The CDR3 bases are TGCGCCAGCAGCCAAGAACCCGGTCCCACTGGAAACACCATATATTTT. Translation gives CASSQEPGPTGNTIYF.